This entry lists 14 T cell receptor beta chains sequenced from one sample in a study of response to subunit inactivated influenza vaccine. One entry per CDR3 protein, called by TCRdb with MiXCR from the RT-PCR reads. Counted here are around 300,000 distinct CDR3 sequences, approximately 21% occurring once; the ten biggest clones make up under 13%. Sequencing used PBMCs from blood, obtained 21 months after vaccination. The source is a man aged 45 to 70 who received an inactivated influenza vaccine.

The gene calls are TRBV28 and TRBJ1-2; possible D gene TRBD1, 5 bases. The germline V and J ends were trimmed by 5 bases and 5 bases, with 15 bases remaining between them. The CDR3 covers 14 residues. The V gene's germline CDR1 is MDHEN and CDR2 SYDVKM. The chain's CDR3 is CASSQLTVPYGYTF. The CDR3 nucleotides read TGTGCCAGCAGTCAACTGACAGTTCCGTATGGCTACACCTTC.

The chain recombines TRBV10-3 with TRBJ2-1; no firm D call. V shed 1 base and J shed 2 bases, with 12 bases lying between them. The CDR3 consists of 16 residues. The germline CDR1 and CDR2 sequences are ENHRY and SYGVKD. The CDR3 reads CAISEYRVQAYNEQFF. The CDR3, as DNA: TGTGCCATCAGTGAGTATAGGGTCCAGGCCTACAATGAGCAGTTCTTC.

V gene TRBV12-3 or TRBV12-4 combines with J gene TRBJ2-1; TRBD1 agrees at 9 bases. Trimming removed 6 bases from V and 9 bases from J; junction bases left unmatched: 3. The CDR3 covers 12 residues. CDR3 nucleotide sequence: TGTGCCAGCAGCACGACAGGGGGTGAGCAGTTCTTC. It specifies CASSTTGGEQFF.

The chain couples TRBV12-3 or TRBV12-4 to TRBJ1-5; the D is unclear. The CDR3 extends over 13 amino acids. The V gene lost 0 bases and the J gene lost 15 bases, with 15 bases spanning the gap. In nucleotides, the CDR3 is TGTGCCAGCAGTTTAGCCCCGGACGCCACCGGGCATTTT. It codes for CASSLAPDATGHF.

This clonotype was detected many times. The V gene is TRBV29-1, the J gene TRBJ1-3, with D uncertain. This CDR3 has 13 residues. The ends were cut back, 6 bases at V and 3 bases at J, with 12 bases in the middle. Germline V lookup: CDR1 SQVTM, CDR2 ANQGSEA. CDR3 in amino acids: CSVGSMGGNTIYF. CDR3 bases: TGCAGCGTGGGATCCATGGGTGGAAACACCATATATTTT.

The CDR3 protein is CASSDTSGGNIQYF. The CDR3 nucleotides are TGCGCCAGCAGCGACACTAGCGGGGGCAACATTCAGTACTTC. The chain links TRBV5-1 to TRBJ2-4; 11 positions match TRBD2. Germline V gives CDR1 SGHRS, CDR2 YFSETQ. V lost 4 bases and J lost 7; bases outside the gene matches: 4. This CDR3 spans 14 amino acids.

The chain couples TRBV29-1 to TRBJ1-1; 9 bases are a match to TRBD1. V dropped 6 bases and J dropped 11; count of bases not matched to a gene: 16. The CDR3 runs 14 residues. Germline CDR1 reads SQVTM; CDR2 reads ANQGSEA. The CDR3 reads CSVIDRGSIRGAFF. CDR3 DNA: TGCAGCGTGATCGACAGGGGGTCCATCCGTGGGGCTTTCTTT.

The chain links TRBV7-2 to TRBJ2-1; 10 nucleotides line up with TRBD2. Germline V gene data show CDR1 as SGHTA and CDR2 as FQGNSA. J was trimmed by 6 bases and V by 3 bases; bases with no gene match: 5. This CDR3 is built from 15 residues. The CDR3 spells CASSFGASGSNEQFF. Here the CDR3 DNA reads TGTGCCAGCAGCTTCGGGGCTAGCGGGAGCAATGAGCAGTTCTTC.

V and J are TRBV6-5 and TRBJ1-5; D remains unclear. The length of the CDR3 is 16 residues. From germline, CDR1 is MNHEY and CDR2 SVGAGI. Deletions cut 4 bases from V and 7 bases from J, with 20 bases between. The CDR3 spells CASSSLPGGLGQPQHF. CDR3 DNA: TGTGCCAGCAGTTCCCTCCCCGGAGGGCTAGGACAGCCCCAGCATTTT.

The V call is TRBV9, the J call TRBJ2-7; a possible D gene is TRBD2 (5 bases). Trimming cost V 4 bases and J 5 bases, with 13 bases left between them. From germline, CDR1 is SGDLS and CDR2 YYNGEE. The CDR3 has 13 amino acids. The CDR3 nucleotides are TGTGCCAGCAGCCCTCATGAGGGTCACGAGCAGTACTTC. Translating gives CASSPHEGHEQYF.

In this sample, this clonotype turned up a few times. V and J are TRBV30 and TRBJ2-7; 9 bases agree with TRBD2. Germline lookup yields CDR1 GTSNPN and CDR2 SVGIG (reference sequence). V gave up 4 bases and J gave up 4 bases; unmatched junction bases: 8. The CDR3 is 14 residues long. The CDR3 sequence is CAWTQGLAGYEQYF. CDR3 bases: TGTGCCTGGACTCAGGGACTAGCCGGTTACGAGCAGTACTTC.

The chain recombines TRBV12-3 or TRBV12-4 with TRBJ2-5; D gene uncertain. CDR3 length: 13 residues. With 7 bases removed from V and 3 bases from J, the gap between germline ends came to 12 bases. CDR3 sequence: CASNPSVEETQYF. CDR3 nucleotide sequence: TGTGCCAGCAACCCGTCGGTTGAAGAGACCCAGTACTTC.

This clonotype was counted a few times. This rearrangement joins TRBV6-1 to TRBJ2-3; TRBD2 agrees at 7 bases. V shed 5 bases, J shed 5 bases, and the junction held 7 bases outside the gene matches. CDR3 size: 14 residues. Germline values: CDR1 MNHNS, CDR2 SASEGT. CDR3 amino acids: CASSRDYYRDTQYF. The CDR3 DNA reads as TGTGCCAGCAGTCGGGACTACTACAGAGATACGCAGTATTTT.

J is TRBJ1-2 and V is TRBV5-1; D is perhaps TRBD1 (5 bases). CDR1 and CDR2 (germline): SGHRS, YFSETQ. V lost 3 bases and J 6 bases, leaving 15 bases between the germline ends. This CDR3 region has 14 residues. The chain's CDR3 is CASSSGTNLDGYTF. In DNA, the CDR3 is TGCGCCAGCAGCTCCGGGACCAATCTAGATGGCTACACCTTC. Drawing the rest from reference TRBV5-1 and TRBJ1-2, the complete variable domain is KAGVTQTPRYLIKTRGQQVTLSCSPISGHRSVSWYQQTPGQGLQFLFEYFSETQRNKGNFPGRFSGRQFSNSRSEMNVSTLELGDSALYLCASSSGTNLDGYTFGSGTRLTVV.